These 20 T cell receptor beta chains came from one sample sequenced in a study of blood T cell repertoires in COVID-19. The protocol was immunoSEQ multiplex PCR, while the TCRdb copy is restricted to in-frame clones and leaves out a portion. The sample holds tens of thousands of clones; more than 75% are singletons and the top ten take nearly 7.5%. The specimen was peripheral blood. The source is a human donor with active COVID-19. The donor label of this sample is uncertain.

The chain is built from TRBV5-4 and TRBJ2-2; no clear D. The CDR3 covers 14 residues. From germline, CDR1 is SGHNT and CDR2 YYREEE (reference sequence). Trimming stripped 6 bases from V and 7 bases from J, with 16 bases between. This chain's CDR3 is CASTYMRGSGELFF. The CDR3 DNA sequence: TGTGCCAGCACCTACATGAGAGGAAGCGGGGAGCTGTTTTTT. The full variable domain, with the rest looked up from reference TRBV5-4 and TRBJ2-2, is ETGVTQSPTHLIKTRGQQVTLRCSSQSGHNTVSWYQQALGQGPQFIFQYYREEENGRGNFPPRFSGLQFPNYSSELNVNALELDDSALYLCASTYMRGSGELFFGEGSRLTVL.

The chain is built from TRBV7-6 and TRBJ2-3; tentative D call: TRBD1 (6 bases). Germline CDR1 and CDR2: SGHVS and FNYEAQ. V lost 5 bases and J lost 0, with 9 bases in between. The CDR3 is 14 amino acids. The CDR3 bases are TGTGCCAGCAGCCGGACAGCTAGCACAGATACGCAGTATTTT. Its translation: CASSRTASTDTQYF.

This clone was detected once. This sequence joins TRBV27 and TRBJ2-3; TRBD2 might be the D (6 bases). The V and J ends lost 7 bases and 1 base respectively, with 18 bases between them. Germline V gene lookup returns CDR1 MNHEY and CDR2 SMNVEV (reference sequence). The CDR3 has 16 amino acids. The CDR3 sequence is CASTDYRAYGTDTQYF. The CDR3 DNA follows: TGTGCCAGCACGGACTACCGGGCTTACGGCACAGATACGCAGTATTTT.

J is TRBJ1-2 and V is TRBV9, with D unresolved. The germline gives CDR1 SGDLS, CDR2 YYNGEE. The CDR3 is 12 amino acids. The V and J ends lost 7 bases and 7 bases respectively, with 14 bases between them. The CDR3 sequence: CASRHLGGGYTF. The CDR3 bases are TGTGCCAGCCGTCACTTGGGAGGTGGCTACACCTTC.

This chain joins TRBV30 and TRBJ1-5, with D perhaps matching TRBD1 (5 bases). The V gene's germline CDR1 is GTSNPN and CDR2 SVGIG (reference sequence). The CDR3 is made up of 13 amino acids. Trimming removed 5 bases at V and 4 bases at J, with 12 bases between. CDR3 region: CAWAGEGNQPQHF. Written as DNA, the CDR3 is TGTGCCTGGGCGGGGGAAGGGAATCAGCCCCAGCATTTT.

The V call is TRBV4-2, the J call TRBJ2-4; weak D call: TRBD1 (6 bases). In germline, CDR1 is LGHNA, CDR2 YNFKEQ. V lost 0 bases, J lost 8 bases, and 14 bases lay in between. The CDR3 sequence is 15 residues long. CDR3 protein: CASSQDQGSRDIQYF. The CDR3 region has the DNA TGTGCCAGCAGCCAAGATCAGGGGTCGAGAGACATTCAGTACTTC.

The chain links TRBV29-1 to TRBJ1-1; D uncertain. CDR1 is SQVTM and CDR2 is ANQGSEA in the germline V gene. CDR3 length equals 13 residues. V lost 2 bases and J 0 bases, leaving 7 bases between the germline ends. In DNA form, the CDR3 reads TGCAGCGTTGAACTACAGCTGAACACTGAAGCTTTCTTT. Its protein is CSVELQLNTEAFF.

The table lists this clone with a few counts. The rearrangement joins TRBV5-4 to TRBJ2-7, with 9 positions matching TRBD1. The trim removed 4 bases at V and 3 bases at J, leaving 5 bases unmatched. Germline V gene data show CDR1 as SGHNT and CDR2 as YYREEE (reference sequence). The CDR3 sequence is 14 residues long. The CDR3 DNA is TGTGCCAGCAGCAAGACAGGGGGGAACTACGAGCAGTACTTC. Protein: CASSKTGGNYEQYF.

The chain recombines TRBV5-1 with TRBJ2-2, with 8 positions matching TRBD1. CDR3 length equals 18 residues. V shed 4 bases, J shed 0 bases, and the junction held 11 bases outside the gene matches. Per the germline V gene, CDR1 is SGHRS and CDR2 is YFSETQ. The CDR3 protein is CASSLRIGTGSNTGELFF. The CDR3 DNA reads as TGCGCCAGCAGCCTAAGAATCGGGACAGGATCGAACACCGGGGAGCTGTTTTTT.

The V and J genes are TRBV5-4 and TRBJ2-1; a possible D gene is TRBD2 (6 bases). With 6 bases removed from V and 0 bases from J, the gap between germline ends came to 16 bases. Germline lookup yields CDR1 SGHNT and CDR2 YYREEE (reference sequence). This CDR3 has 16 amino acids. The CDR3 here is CASTLSGRNSYNEQFF. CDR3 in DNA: TGTGCCAGCACCCTTTCCGGGAGAAACTCCTACAATGAGCAGTTCTTC.

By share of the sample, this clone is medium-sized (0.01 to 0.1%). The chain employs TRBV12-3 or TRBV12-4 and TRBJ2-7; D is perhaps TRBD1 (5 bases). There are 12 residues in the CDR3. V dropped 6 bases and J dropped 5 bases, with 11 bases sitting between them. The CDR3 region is CASRQGSNEQYF. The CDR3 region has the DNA TGTGCCAGCAGGCAGGGTTCGAACGAGCAGTACTTC.

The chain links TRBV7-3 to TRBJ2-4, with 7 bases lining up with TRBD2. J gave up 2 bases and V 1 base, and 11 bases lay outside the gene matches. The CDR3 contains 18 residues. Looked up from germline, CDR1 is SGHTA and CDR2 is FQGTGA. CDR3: CASSLRAAGEGSKNIQYF. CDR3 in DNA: TGTGCCAGCAGCTTAAGGGCCGCGGGGGAGGGCTCCAAAAACATTCAGTACTTC.

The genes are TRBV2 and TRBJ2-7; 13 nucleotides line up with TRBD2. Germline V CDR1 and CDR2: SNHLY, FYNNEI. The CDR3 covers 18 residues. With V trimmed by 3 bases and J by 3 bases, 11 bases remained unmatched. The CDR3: CASSDPGTSGDGGYEQYF. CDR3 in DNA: TGTGCCAGCAGTGACCCCGGGACTAGCGGGGATGGAGGCTACGAGCAGTACTTC. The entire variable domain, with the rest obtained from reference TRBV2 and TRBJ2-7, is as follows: EPEVTQTPSHQVTQMGQEVILRCVPISNHLYFYWYRQILGQKVEFLVSFYNNEISEKSEIFDDQFSVERPDGSNFTLKIRSTKLEDSAMYFCASSDPGTSGDGGYEQYFGPGTRLTVT.

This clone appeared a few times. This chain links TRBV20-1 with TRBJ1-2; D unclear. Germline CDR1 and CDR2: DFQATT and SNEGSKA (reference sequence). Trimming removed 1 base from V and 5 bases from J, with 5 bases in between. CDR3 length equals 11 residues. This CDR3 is CSARVEYGYTF. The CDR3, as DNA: TGCAGTGCTAGAGTAGAGTATGGCTACACCTTC.

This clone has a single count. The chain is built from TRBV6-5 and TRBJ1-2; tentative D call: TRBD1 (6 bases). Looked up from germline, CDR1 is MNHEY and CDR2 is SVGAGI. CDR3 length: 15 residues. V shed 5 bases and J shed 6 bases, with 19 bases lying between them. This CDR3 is CASSPALTGSHGYTF. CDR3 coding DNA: TGTGCCAGCAGTCCCGCCCTAACAGGGTCCCATGGCTACACCTTC.

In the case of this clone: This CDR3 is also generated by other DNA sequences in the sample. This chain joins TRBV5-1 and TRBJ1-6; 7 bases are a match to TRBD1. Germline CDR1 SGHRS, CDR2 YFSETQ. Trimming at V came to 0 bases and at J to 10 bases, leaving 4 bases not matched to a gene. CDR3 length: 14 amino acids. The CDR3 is CASSLAGRGSPLHF. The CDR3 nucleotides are TGCGCCAGCAGCTTGGCGGGCAGGGGGTCACCCCTCCACTTT.

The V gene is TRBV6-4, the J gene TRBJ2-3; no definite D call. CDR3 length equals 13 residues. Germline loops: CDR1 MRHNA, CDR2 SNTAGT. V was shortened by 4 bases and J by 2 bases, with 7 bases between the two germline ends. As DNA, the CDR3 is TGTGCCAGCAGTGCAGCGCCCACAGATACGCAGTATTTT. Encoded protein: CASSAAPTDTQYF.

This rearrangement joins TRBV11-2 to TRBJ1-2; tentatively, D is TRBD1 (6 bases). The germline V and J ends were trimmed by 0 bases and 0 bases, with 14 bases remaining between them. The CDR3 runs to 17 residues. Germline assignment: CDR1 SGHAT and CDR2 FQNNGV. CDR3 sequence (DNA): TGTGCCAGCAGCTTAGATTTTCGGACAGCCACTAACTATGGCTACACCTTC. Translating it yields CASSLDFRTATNYGYTF.

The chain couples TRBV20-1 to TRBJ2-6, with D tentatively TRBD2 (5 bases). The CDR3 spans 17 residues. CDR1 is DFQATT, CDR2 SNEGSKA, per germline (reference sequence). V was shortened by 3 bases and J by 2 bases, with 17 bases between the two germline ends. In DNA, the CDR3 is TGCAGTGCTAGTCGGGTAGGGCGGGTAGCTGGGGCCAACGTCCTGACTTTC. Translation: CSASRVGRVAGANVLTF.

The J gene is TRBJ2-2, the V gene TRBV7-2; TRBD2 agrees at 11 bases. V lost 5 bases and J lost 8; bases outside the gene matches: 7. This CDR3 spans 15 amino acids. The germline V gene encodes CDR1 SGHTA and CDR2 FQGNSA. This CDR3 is CASSPRLAGSGELFF. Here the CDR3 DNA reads TGTGCCAGCAGCCCCCGACTAGCGGGGTCAGGGGAGCTGTTTTTT.